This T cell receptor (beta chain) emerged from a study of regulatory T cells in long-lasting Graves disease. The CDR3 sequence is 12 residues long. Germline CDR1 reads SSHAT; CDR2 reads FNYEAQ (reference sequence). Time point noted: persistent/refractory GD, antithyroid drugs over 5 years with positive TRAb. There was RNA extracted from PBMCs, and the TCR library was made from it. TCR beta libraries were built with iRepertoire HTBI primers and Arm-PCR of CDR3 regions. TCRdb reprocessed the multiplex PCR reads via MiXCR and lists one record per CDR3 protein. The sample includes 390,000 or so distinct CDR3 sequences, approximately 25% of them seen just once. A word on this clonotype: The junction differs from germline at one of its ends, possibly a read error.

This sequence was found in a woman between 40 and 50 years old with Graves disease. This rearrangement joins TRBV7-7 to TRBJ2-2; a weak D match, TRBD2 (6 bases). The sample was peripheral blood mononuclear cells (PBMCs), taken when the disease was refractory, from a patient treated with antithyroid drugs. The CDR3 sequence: CASSGYPGELFF. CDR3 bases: TGTGCTAGCAGCGGGTATCCCGGGGAGCTGTTTTTT.